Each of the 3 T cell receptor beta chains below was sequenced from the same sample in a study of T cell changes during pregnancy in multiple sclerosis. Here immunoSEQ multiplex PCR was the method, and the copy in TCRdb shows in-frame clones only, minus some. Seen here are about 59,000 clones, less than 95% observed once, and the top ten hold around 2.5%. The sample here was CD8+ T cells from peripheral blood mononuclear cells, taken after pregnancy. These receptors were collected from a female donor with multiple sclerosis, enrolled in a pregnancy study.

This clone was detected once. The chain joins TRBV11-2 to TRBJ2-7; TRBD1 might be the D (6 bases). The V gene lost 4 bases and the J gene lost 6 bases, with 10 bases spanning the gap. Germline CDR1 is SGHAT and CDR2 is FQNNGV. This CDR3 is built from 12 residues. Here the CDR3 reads CASSSAGVEQYF. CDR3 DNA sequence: TGTGCCAGCAGCTCTGCAGGGGTCGAGCAGTACTTC.

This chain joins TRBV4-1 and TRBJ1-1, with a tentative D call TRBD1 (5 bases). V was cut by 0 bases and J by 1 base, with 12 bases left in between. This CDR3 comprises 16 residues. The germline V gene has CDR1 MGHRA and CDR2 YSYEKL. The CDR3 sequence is CASSQDLSGWNTEAFF. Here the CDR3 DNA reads TGCGCCAGCAGCCAAGATCTCTCAGGGTGGAACACTGAAGCTTTCTTT.

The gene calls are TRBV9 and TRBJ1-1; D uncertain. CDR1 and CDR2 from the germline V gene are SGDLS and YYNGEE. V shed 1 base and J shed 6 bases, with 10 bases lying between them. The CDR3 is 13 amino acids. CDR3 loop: CASSVHGMPEAFF. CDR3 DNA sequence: TGTGCCAGCAGCGTACACGGGATGCCTGAAGCTTTCTTT.